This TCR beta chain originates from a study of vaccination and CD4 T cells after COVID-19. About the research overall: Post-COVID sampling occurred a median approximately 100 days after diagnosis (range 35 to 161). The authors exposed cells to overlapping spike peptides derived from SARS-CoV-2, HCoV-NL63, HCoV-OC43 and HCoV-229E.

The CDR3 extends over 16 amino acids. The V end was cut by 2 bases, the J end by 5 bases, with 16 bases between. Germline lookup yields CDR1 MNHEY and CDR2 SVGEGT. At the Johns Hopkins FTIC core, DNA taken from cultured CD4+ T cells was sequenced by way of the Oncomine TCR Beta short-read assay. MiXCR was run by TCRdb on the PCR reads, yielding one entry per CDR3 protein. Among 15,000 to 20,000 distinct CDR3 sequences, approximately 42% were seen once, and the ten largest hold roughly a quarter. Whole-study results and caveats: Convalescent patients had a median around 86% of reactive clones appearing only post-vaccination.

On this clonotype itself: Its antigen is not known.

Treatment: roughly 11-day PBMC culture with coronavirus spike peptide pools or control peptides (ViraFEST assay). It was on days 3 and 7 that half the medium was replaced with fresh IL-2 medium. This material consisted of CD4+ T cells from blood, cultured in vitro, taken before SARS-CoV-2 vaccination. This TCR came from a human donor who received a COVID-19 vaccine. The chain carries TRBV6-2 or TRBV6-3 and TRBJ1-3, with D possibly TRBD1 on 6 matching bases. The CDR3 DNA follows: TGTGCCAGCAGTTACAGTGCAGGGGACGGGCGAAACACCATATATTTT. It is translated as CASSYSAGDGRNTIYF.